The entry below gives a single T cell receptor (beta chain) sequence along with its context. The record originates from a study of T-cell reconstitution after alpha-beta-depleted transplantation in children. The TCRbeta library incorporated unique molecular identifiers. TCRdb used MiXCR to reprocess the PCR reads, holding one entry per CDR3 protein. This sample has tens of thousands of distinct CDR3 sequences, with about 14% found just once. The TCR originated in a male patient aged 2 to 9 who had a stem cell transplant for acute lymphoblastic leukemia, so the T cells may come from the graft donor. The sequencing used PBMCs, mostly from graft donor cells, collected 180 days after TCRalphabeta/CD19-depleted stem cell transplant.

As DNA, the CDR3 is TGCAGTGCTAGAGATGACAGTTTTTATGGCTACACCTTC. Its translation is CSARDDSFYGYTF. The V call is TRBV20-1, the J call TRBJ1-2, with D possibly TRBD1 on 5 matching bases. This CDR3 is 13 amino acids long. With 0 bases removed from V and 5 bases from J, the gap between germline ends came to 10 bases. The germline gives CDR1 DFQATT, CDR2 SNEGSKA (reference sequence).